This is a list of T cell receptor beta chains from one sample in a study of blood T cell repertoires in COVID-19. Sequencing used immunoSEQ multiplex PCR; TCRdb keeps in-frame clones, though not all of them. Among about 130,000 clones, around 74% were seen once, and the ten largest hold around 5.5%. Sequencing was done on a sample of peripheral blood. The source is a man in his sixties with acute or convalescent COVID-19. CDR3s include the opening cysteine and the closing phenylalanine or tryptophan. A D gene is named only where the DNA matches it firmly. A row's size may be missing; if present it is once, few, many or a size class.

d_gene	abundance	v_gene	j_gene	CDR3aa	CDR3nt
-	-	TRBV5-1	TRBJ1-1	CASSWDNLNTEAFF	TGCGCCAGCAGCTGGGACAACTTGAACACTGAAGCTTTCTTT
-	few	TRBV27	TRBJ2-1	CASKVRDTYNEQFF	TGTGCCAGCAAAGTCCGGGACACTTACAATGAGCAGTTCTTC
TRBD2	-	TRBV2	TRBJ2-7	CASRGLGGVKQYF	TGTGCCAGCAGGGGGTTGGGAGGGGTCAAGCAGTACTTC
TRBD1	-	TRBV12-5	TRBJ1-2	CASAIAGGMGGYTF	TGTGCTAGTGCTATTGCAGGGGGCATGGGAGGCTACACCTTC
TRBD2	-	TRBV19	TRBJ2-3	CATQRGGLHTQYF	TGTGCCACCCAGCGGGGGGGCCTCCACACGCAGTATTTT
-	-	TRBV19	TRBJ2-3	CASSDTGTDTQYF	TGTGCCAGTAGTGACACAGGGACAGATACGCAGTATTTT
-	-	TRBV27	TRBJ1-1	CASSFTRDTEAFF	TGTGCCAGCAGTTTCACCAGGGACACTGAAGCTTTCTTT
-	-	TRBV5-1	TRBJ2-7	CASSPTGHGSYEQYF	TGCGCCAGCAGCCCAACGGGACACGGATCCTACGAGCAGTACTTC
-	once	TRBV12-3/TRBV12-4	TRBJ2-1	CASRRGNEQFF	TGTGCCAGCAGACGAGGCAATGAGCAGTTCTTC
TRBD1	-	TRBV7-9	TRBJ1-5	CASSRGTGNEPQHF	TGTGCCAGCAGCCGGGGGACAGGCAATGAGCCCCAGCATTTT
TRBD1	-	TRBV14	TRBJ2-4	CASSRRDSQQENIQYF	TGTGCCAGCAGCCGACGGGACAGCCAACAGGAAAACATTCAGTACTTC
-	-	TRBV6-5	TRBJ1-6	CASSLQLNSPLHF	TGTGCCAGCAGCCTACAGCTTAATTCACCCCTCCACTTT
TRBD2	once	TRBV4-1	TRBJ2-1	CASSQTRTSGDFFYNEQFF	TGCGCCAGCAGCCAAACCCGGACTAGCGGGGACTTTTTCTACAATGAGCAGTTCTTC
-	-	TRBV7-9	TRBJ2-7	CASSFPGNEQYF	TGTGCCAGCAGCTTCCCCGGGAACGAGCAGTACTTC
-	-	TRBV7-3	TRBJ1-1	CASSVNSGLGTEAFF	TGTGCCAGCAGCGTAAATTCAGGACTGGGGACTGAAGCTTTCTTT
TRBD1	-	TRBV4-2	TRBJ1-1	CASSQDFGTGSTEAFF	TGTGCCAGCAGCCAAGATTTCGGGACAGGGAGTACTGAAGCTTTCTTT
TRBD2	-	TRBV4-1	TRBJ2-5	CASSQGPGLAGEGKETQYF	TGCGCCAGCAGCCAAGGACCGGGACTAGCGGGAGAAGGGAAAGAGACCCAGTACTTC
-	-	TRBV7-2	TRBJ1-1	CASSFQGSGNTEAFF	TGTGCCAGCAGCTTTCAGGGTTCAGGGAACACTGAAGCTTTCTTT
-	-	TRBV19	TRBJ1-2	CASSLVGTGYGYTF	TGTGCCAGTAGCCTAGTGGGTACCGGCTATGGCTACACCTTC
-	-	TRBV4-2	TRBJ1-1	CASSPSAGLEAFF	TGTGCCAGCAGCCCTTCGGCGGGACTTGAAGCTTTCTTT
TRBD2	-	TRBV11-1	TRBJ2-1	CASSLTSGRNEQFF	TGTGCCAGCAGCTTGACTAGCGGCCGCAATGAGCAGTTCTTC
-	-	TRBV6-6	TRBJ2-2	CASSYGSTGTGELFF	TGTGCCAGCAGTTACGGTTCCACGGGGACCGGGGAGCTGTTTTTT
TRBD2	medium-sized	TRBV2	TRBJ2-7	CASRAGTSGHSYEQYF	TGTGCCAGCAGGGCGGGGACTAGCGGACACTCCTACGAGCAGTACTTC
-	-	TRBV11-3	TRBJ2-3	CASSPYPRGTDTQYF	TGTGCCAGCAGCCCCTATCCCCGGGGCACAGATACGCAGTATTTT
-	few	TRBV5-4	TRBJ2-3	CASKRGRDTQYF	TGTGCCAGCAAAAGGGGTCGGGATACGCAGTATTTT
-	-	TRBV5-1	TRBJ2-7	CASSSSLQGTEQYF	TGCGCCAGCAGCTCCTCCCTGCAGGGCACCGAGCAGTACTTC
TRBD1	-	TRBV5-1	TRBJ2-7	CASSLPQGTGYYEQYF	TGCGCCAGCAGCTTGCCCCAAGGGACAGGTTACTACGAGCAGTACTTC
-	-	TRBV6-6	TRBJ1-4	CASRASGANEKLFF	TGTGCCAGCAGAGCCTCTGGAGCTAATGAAAAACTGTTTTTT
-	-	TRBV27	TRBJ1-6	CASGNSQGNNSPLHF	TGTGCCAGCGGAAATTCACAGGGAAATAATTCACCCCTCCACTTT
TRBD1	once	TRBV15	TRBJ1-6	CATSIRDSNSPLHF	TGTGCCACCAGCATTCGGGACAGCAATTCACCCCTCCACTTT
TRBD1	-	TRBV3-1/TRBV3-2	TRBJ1-1	CASRLGGQANTEAFF	TGTGCCAGCAGACTGGGGGGACAGGCAAACACTGAAGCTTTCTTT
TRBD1	-	TRBV5-1	TRBJ1-4	CASSWTGTDEKLFF	TGCGCCAGCAGCTGGACAGGGACGGATGAAAAACTGTTTTTT
-	-	TRBV3-1/TRBV3-2	TRBJ1-2	CASSQTQGTYGYTF	TGTGCCAGCAGCCAAACGCAGGGGACCTATGGCTACACCTTC
-	-	TRBV10-3	TRBJ1-2	CAISDGNYGYTF	TGTGCCATCAGTGACGGTAACTATGGCTACACCTTC
TRBD1	-	TRBV7-2	TRBJ1-2	CASSPRQGYNYGYTF	TGTGCCAGCAGCCCTAGACAGGGTTATAACTATGGCTACACCTTC
-	-	TRBV7-9	TRBJ1-1	CASSLKEGPEAFF	TGTGCCAGCAGCTTAAAAGAGGGCCCCGAAGCTTTCTTT
-	-	TRBV9	TRBJ1-3	CASSPRALSSGNTIYF	TGTGCCAGCAGCCCGAGGGCGCTGAGCTCTGGAAACACCATATATTTT
-	-	TRBV6-1	TRBJ2-7	CASSEVTEAYEQYF	TGTGCCAGCAGTGAAGTTACAGAAGCCTACGAGCAGTACTTC
-	few	TRBV18	TRBJ1-4	CASSPRRGNEKLFF	TGTGCCAGCTCACCGCGAAGGGGAAATGAAAAACTGTTTTTT
-	once	TRBV5-4	TRBJ2-5	CASSLVLGGKETQYF	TGTGCCAGCAGCTTGGTCTTAGGGGGAAAGGAGACCCAGTACTTC
-	-	TRBV5-1	TRBJ1-5	CASSPQGLDNQPQHF	TGCGCCAGCAGCCCACAGGGTTTGGACAATCAGCCCCAGCATTTT
TRBD1	-	TRBV7-6	TRBJ2-7	CASSLRGQGAYEQYF	TGTGCCAGCAGCTTGAGGGGACAGGGCGCCTACGAGCAGTACTTC
-	once	TRBV10-2	TRBJ2-5	CASSERETQYF	TGCGCCAGCAGTGAGCGAGAGACCCAGTACTTC
-	-	TRBV19	TRBJ1-2	CASRLQGLSGYTF	TGTGCCAGTCGCTTACAGGGTTTGAGTGGCTACACCTTC
TRBD2	-	TRBV30	TRBJ2-3	CAWSSQGLAGDTQYF	TGTGCCTGGAGTTCCCAAGGACTAGCGGGAGATACGCAGTATTTT
-	-	TRBV10-3	TRBJ2-7	CAISDADRTASYEQYF	TGTGCCATCAGTGATGCTGACCGGACAGCAAGCTACGAGCAGTACTTC
-	-	TRBV6-5	TRBJ1-1	CASSRQPEAFF	TGTGCCAGCAGTCGACAGCCTGAAGCTTTCTTT
TRBD2	-	TRBV11-3	TRBJ2-5	CASSLVGWLAGASTLETQYF	TGTGCCAGCAGCTTAGTCGGTTGGCTAGCGGGAGCCTCGACCCTGGAGACCCAGTACTTC